This T cell receptor (beta chain) appears in the sequencing data of a study of T cells in Graves' hyperthyroidism and ophthalmopathy. Trimming at V came to 4 bases and at J to 3 bases, leaving 7 bases not matched to a gene. Germline V gene sequence: CDR1 LGHNA, CDR2 YNFKEQ. This CDR3 has 15 residues. Study-wide findings and caveats: Most clonotypes expanded in the thyroid (above 0.001) were also present in blood.

Using RNA transcripts as the source, TCR beta CDR3 regions were amplified. The TCR CDR3 first-round RT-PCR relied on the HTBI primer set. TCRdb re-called the multiplex PCR reads through MiXCR, storing one row per CDR3 protein. The sample records 530,000 or so distinct CDR3 sequences, 40% to 55% being singletons. Regarding this clonotype: Antigen: not known.

Sequences were obtained from peripheral blood or thyroid tissue (not recorded which). The genes are TRBV4-2 and TRBJ2-5, with 8 bases lining up with TRBD2. The receptor's source is a woman under 30 with Graves' hyperthyroidism. This CDR3 reads CASSPGGSGEETQYF. In nucleotides, the CDR3 is TGTGCCAGCAGCCCGGGGGGGTCGGGAGAAGAGACCCAGTACTTC.